This T cell receptor beta chain was profiled in a study of regulatory T cells in long-lasting Graves disease. Time point described: persistent/refractory GD, antithyroid drugs over 5 years with positive TRAb. The TCR library was prepared using RNA isolated from PBMCs. The CDR3 sequence is 15 residues long. CDR1 is DFQATT and CDR2 is SNEGSKA in the germline V gene (reference sequence). Deletions cut 0 bases from V and 7 bases from J, with 18 bases between. Arm-PCR of CDR3 regions and iRepertoire HTBI primers were the basis on which TCR beta libraries were built. In TCRdb, the multiplex PCR reads were re-called with MiXCR into one record per CDR3 protein. Of 400,000 to 500,000 distinct CDR3 sequences in the sample, 20% to 25% were seen once.

The rearrangement links TRBV20-1 to TRBJ1-1; TRBD1 is a possible D gene (5 bases). This receptor was obtained from a female donor with Graves disease. This material consisted of peripheral blood mononuclear cells (PBMCs), taken when the disease was refractory, from a patient treated with antithyroid drugs. The CDR3 here is CSAREHSGGTIEAFF. In DNA form, the CDR3 reads TGCAGTGCTAGAGAACATTCCGGCGGGACGATTGAAGCTTTCTTT.